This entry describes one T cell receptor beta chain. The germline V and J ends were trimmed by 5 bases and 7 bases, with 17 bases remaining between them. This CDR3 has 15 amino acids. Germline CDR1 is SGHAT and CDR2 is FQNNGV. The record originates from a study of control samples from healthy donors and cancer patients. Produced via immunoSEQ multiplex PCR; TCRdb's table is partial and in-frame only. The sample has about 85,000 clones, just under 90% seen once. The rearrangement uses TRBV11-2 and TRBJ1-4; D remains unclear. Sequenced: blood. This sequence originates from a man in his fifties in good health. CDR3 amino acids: CASSLWGGKIEKLFF. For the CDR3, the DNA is TGTGCCAGCAGCCTGTGGGGAGGGAAAATTGAAAAACTGTTTTTT. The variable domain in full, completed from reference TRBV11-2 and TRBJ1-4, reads EAGVAQSPRYKIIEKRQSVAFWCNPISGHATLYWYQQILGQGPKLLIQFQNNGVVDDSQLPKDRFSAERLKGVDSTLKIQPAKLEDSAVYLCASSLWGGKIEKLFFGSGTQLSVL.